The 17 T cell receptor beta chains given below trace back to one sample, sequenced in a study of early stage breast cancer tumors. Using immunoSEQ multiplex PCR, the repertoire was profiled, and TCRdb retains in-frame clones only, with some absent. This sample has 20,000 to 25,000 clones, with roughly three quarters found just once. Source material: blood. The receptors originated from a person between 60 and 69 years old with breast cancer.

The genes are TRBV10-1 and TRBJ2-5; D may correspond to TRBD1 or TRBD2 (5 bases each). Germline V lookup: CDR1 WNHNN, CDR2 SYGVQD (reference sequence). The CDR3 contains 13 residues. The V end lost 4 bases, the J end lost 9 bases, and 15 bases lay between the germline ends. The CDR3 spells CASSAELGVAQYF. The CDR3 coding sequence is TGCGCCAGCAGTGCCGAACTAGGGGTAGCCCAGTACTTC.

This clone was picked up a small number of times. This sequence joins TRBV7-9 and TRBJ1-1; tentative D call: TRBD1 (5 bases). The germline V gene has CDR1 SEHNR and CDR2 FQNEAQ (reference sequence). V lost 3 bases to trimming and J lost 5 bases, with 10 bases between them. The CDR3 loop spans 13 amino acids. For the CDR3, the DNA is TGTGCCAGCAGCTTTTTGGGGCAGACTGAAGCTTTCTTT. Residues: CASSFLGQTEAFF.

The chain is built from TRBV15 and TRBJ1-6; D call uncertain. The V gene lost 5 bases and the J gene lost 4 bases, with 6 bases spanning the gap. The V gene's germline CDR1 is LNHNV and CDR2 YYDKDF (reference sequence). There are 13 residues in the CDR3. CDR3 DNA: TGTGCCACCAGCCGAGGTTATAATTCACCCCTCCACTTT. This sequence encodes CATSRGYNSPLHF.

The count of this clone is one. The chain recombines TRBV28 with TRBJ2-1; no clear D gene. The CDR3 is made up of 11 amino acids. The V end lost 4 bases, the J end lost 8 bases, and 6 bases lay between the germline ends. Germline values: CDR1 MDHEN, CDR2 SYDVKM. CDR3 amino acids: CASSSPYEQFF. The CDR3 DNA sequence: TGTGCCAGCAGTTCTCCCTATGAGCAGTTCTTC.

This chain uses TRBV25-1 with TRBJ2-1, with D uncertain. The V gene's germline CDR1 is MGHDK and CDR2 SYGVNS. Between the trimmed V and J ends, which lost 4 bases and 9 bases, there was a span of 13 bases. The CDR3 totals 13 residues. The CDR3 DNA sequence: TGTGCCAGCAGTGGCCGGGCTTTTGCTGAGCAGTTCTTC. It translates to CASSGRAFAEQFF.

The chain uses TRBV19 and TRBJ2-7; D ambiguous. The CDR3 sequence is 12 residues long. The germline gives CDR1 LNHDA, CDR2 SQIVND (reference sequence). V was cut by 4 bases and J by 7 bases, with 11 bases left in between. CDR3 sequence: CASSTEDREQYF. The CDR3 DNA reads TGTGCCAGTAGTACCGAGGACCGGGAGCAGTACTTC.

CDR3 bases: TGCGCCAGCAGCTCTGGACTAGCGGGAGGTTATAACTACGAGCAGTACTTC. As protein: CASSSGLAGGYNYEQYF. The V and J genes are TRBV5-1 and TRBJ2-7, with TRBD2 matching 14 bases. Germline V CDR1 and CDR2: SGHRS, YFSETQ. V shed 3 bases, J shed 3 bases, and the junction held 8 bases outside the gene matches. The CDR3 consists of 17 residues.

The V and J genes are TRBV11-3 and TRBJ1-1; no reliable D call. Trimming removed 5 bases from V and 3 bases from J, with 16 bases in between. The CDR3 totals 15 residues. Germline V gene data show CDR1 as SGHNT and CDR2 as YENEEA. In DNA, the CDR3 is TGTGCCAGCAGCGAGAGGCCAAAGGCGGACACTGAAGCTTTCTTT. Translated: CASSERPKADTEAFF.

The chain uses TRBV25-1 and TRBJ1-4, with D unresolved. The germline V and J ends were trimmed by 8 bases and 4 bases, with 11 bases remaining between them. The CDR3 has 13 residues. The germline V gene encodes CDR1 MGHDK and CDR2 SYGVNS. This CDR3 is CASEDGDNEKLFF. CDR3 nucleotide sequence: TGTGCCAGCGAGGACGGAGATAATGAAAAACTGTTTTTT. The whole variable domain, filled in from reference TRBV25-1 and TRBJ1-4, reads EADIYQTPRYLVIGTGKKITLECSQTMGHDKMYWYQQDPGMELHLIHYSYGVNSTEKGDLSSESTVSRIRTEHFPLTLESARPSHTSQYLCASEDGDNEKLFFGSGTQLSVL.

The V call is TRBV5-1, the J call TRBJ2-7; 10 bases fit TRBD2. There are 16 residues in the CDR3. The germline gives CDR1 SGHRS, CDR2 YFSETQ. After removal of 4 bases from V and 3 bases from J, the junction contained 10 bases not matched to a gene. The CDR3 sequence: CASSSAGTSAYYEQYF. In DNA form, the CDR3 reads TGCGCCAGCAGCAGCGCCGGGACTAGCGCGTACTACGAGCAGTACTTC.

The V gene is TRBV10-2, the J gene TRBJ2-1; 13 bases fit TRBD2. J lost 6 bases, V lost 10 bases, and 3 bases had no gene match. CDR1 and CDR2 from the germline V gene are WSHSY and SAAADI. The CDR3 has 13 amino acids. CDR3 in amino acids: CAIGLAGANEQFF. As DNA, the CDR3 is TGCGCCATCGGACTAGCGGGAGCCAATGAGCAGTTCTTC.

As regards this clone: Additional DNA sequences in this sample encode the identical CDR3. The chain combines TRBV30 with TRBJ2-7; D not certain. The CDR3 extends over 11 amino acids. Germline CDR1 is GTSNPN and CDR2 is SVGIG (reference sequence). V lost 5 bases and J 2 bases, leaving 7 bases between the germline ends. The CDR3 DNA is TGTGCCTGGGGTCAAGCCTACGAGCAGTACTTC. It codes for CAWGQAYEQYF.

The V and J genes are TRBV6-6 and TRBJ2-5, with TRBD1 as a possible D gene (6 bases). CDR1 and CDR2 from the germline V gene are MNHNY and SVGAGI (reference sequence). Between the trimmed V and J ends, which lost 8 bases and 6 bases, there was a span of 10 bases. The CDR3 is 11 amino acids. The CDR3 DNA sequence: TGTGCCAGCCGGGACACCCAGACCCAGTACTTC. It encodes CASRDTQTQYF.

The chain has TRBV20-1 and TRBJ2-1; no reliable D call. CDR3 size: 10 residues. The V gene's germline CDR1 is DFQATT and CDR2 SNEGSKA (reference sequence). Trimming cost V 6 bases and J 5 bases, with 5 bases left between them. Written as DNA, the CDR3 is TGCAGTGCCCGAAACAATGAGCAGTTCTTC. Its translation is CSARNNEQFF.

Worth noting for this clone: Its ends do not fully match the called genes, so a read error is possible. The chain carries TRBV7-7 and TRBJ1-5; no clear D gene. CDR3 length equals 15 residues. CDR1 SSHAT and CDR2 FNYEAQ come from the germline V gene (reference sequence). The CDR3 here is CASSLVGFLSQPQHF. CDR3 nucleotide sequence: TGTGCTAGCAGCTTAGTGGGTTTCTTATCTCAGCCCCAGCATTTT.

This chain uses TRBV19 with TRBJ1-2; 9 nucleotides line up with TRBD1. Trimming removed 1 base from V and 7 bases from J; junction bases left unmatched: 4. This CDR3 has 14 amino acids. Germline lookup yields CDR1 LNHDA and CDR2 SQIVND (reference sequence). The DNA for the CDR3 is TGTGCCAGTAGTATAGTGGGACAGGGAGGTGGCTACACCTTC. Amino acids: CASSIVGQGGGYTF.

The gene calls are TRBV10-3 and TRBJ2-7; D possibly matches TRBD1 or TRBD2 (5 bases each). V shed 4 bases and J shed 0 bases, with 13 bases lying between them. Germline CDR1 and CDR2: ENHRY and SYGVKD. The CDR3 is 15 amino acids. The CDR3 region has the DNA TGTGCCATCAGTGGAGAGGGGACCATCTCCTACGAGCAGTACTTC. Translated, it gives CAISGEGTISYEQYF.